This T cell receptor (beta chain) emerged from a study of PD-L1 blockade in urothelial cancer. Turning to the study itself: Treatment start was followed by blood analysis at 3 weeks (second dose) and again at 6 weeks. Whole-study findings and limits: In blood at 3 weeks, tumor-associated clones expanded more among patients with durable benefit.

This CDR3 is built from 14 residues. Germline CDR1 reads ENHRY; CDR2 reads SYGVKD. V gave up 5 bases and J gave up 14 bases; unmatched junction bases: 15. Samples spanned pretreatment and treatment, with 1 to 8 time points per patient. As concerns this clone: Its antigen is currently unknown.

Synthetic spike-ins, TCR analog templates, were added into each PCR. This table comes from immunoSEQ multiplex PCR, and its TCRdb copy is limited to in-frame clones, with some not included. The sample carries around 32,000 clones, about 89% recorded once. The rearrangement uses TRBV10-3 and TRBJ2-5, with 9 bases aligning to TRBD1. The specimen was PBMCs, collected around atezolizumab (anti-PD-L1) treatment. The TCR comes from a man aged 50-59 years with urothelial cancer. The CDR3 protein is CAISPGQGRGTIYF. The CDR3, as DNA: TGTGCCATCAGTCCTGGACAGGGGAGGGGCACGATTTACTTC.